This TCR beta chain was identified during a study of blood T cell repertoires in COVID-19. Using immunoSEQ multiplex PCR, the repertoire was profiled, and TCRdb retains in-frame clones only, with some absent. The sample lists about 150,000 clones, approximately 90% occurring once. V dropped 2 bases and J dropped 1 base, with 14 bases sitting between them. There are 16 residues in the CDR3. Germline V gene lookup returns CDR1 MNHEY and CDR2 SMNVEV (reference sequence). This chain uses TRBV27 with TRBJ2-5, with D maybe TRBD2 (6 bases). Sequencing was carried out using peripheral blood. The sequence was obtained from a man in his sixties with active or convalescent COVID-19. CDR3 region: CASSLRGRPLQETQYF. CDR3 DNA: TGTGCCAGCAGTTTACGGGGGAGGCCCCTCCAAGAGACCCAGTACTTC.